Below are 6 T cell receptor beta chains sequenced from a single sample in a study of PD-1 blockade in classical Hodgkin lymphoma (dated by TCRdb to between 2020 and 2021). The time point label corresponds to: cycle 2 day 1 (C2D1) of nivolumab. Relapse after autologous stem cell transplantation had occurred in all trial patients, and cohorts A, B and C were distinguished by prior brentuximab vedotin exposure. Library generation was performed with the immunoSEQ multiplex PCR assay. This is the immuneACCESS table as TCRdb keeps it, with only in-frame sequences that have V and J called. A part of the clones is gone; compared with another copy, unresolved V genes explain less than half, and the rest is unexplained. The sample records about 11,000 clones, over 70% of which are singletons. The ten largest clones add up to 30% to 35% of the sample. Material: peripheral blood mononuclear cells (PBMCs), obtained before the second cycle of nivolumab. These receptors came from a human donor with classical Hodgkin lymphoma.

This clone turned up a few times. The J gene is TRBJ1-2, the V gene TRBV19; D may be TRBD1 (6 bases). The CDR3 totals 15 residues. Trimming stripped 3 bases from V and 0 bases from J, with 11 bases between. Germline loops: CDR1 LNHDA, CDR2 SQIVND (reference sequence). In DNA form, the CDR3 reads TGTGCCAGTAGTATCGGGACACGGACTAACTATGGCTACACCTTC. Translation: CASSIGTRTNYGYTF.

This clone was recorded a few times. The chain links TRBV27 to TRBJ1-5; D is undetermined. From germline, CDR1 is MNHEY and CDR2 SMNVEV (reference sequence). V was trimmed by 6 bases and J by 0 bases, leaving 15 bases between them. The CDR3 is 16 amino acids. The CDR3 sequence: CASSSRLALSNQPQHF. Here the CDR3 DNA reads TGTGCCAGCAGCTCCCGGTTAGCCCTTAGCAATCAGCCCCAGCATTTT.

This clone was counted a few times. In nucleotides, the CDR3 is TGTGCCAGCAGTTTATTGGGAAAAAATCAGCCCCAGCATTTT. Amino acid sequence: CASSLLGKNQPQHF. V gene TRBV27 combines with J gene TRBJ1-5; no definite D call. Per germline, CDR1 MNHEY and CDR2 SMNVEV (reference sequence). The ends were cut back, 1 base at V and 4 bases at J, with 8 bases in the middle. CDR3 size: 14 residues.

The chain links TRBV27 to TRBJ1-3, with D perhaps TRBD1 (5 bases). CDR1 and CDR2 (germline): MNHEY, SMNVEV (reference sequence). The V gene lost 5 bases and the J gene lost 7 bases, with 15 bases spanning the gap. The CDR3 contains 14 residues. The CDR3 loop reads CASSPGGVRNTIYF. DNA of the CDR3: TGTGCCAGCAGTCCCGGGGGGGTTCGGAACACCATATATTTT.

V is TRBV28 and J is TRBJ1-2, with 7 bases matching TRBD1. This CDR3 comprises 15 residues. Germline CDR1 reads MDHEN; CDR2 reads SYDVKM. Trimming took 1 base from V and 2 from J; bases not matched to a gene: 4. In DNA form, the CDR3 reads TGTGCCAGCAGTTTATCAGGGGGAGTAAACTATGGCTACACCTTC. It translates to CASSLSGGVNYGYTF.

V gene TRBV7-9 combines with J gene TRBJ2-2, with 8 positions matching TRBD2. Unmatched junction bases numbered 10, after V lost 5 bases and J lost 2 bases. Germline V lookup: CDR1 SEHNR, CDR2 FQNEAQ (reference sequence). The CDR3 has 17 residues. In nucleotides, the CDR3 is TGTGCCAGCAGCCTCCCCAGCGGGAGCGGAAACACCGGGGAGCTGTTTTTT. This codes for CASSLPSGSGNTGELFF.